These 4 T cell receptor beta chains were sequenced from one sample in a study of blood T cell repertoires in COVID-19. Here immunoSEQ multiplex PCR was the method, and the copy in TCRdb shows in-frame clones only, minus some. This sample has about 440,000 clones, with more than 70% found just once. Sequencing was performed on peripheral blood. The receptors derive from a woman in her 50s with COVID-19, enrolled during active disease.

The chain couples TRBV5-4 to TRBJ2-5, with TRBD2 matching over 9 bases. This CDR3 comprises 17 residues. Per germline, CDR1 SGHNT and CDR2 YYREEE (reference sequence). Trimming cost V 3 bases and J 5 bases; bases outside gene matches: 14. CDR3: CASSSQLAGGPGETQYF. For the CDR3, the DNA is TGTGCCAGCAGCTCCCAGCTGGCGGGGGGGCCGGGGGAGACCCAGTACTTC.

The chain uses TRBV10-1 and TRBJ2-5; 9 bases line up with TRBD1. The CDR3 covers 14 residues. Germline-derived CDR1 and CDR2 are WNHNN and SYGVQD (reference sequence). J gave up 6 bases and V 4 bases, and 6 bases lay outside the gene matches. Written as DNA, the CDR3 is TGCGCCAGCAGTGGGACAGGGGATGGACAGACCCAGTACTTC. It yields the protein CASSGTGDGQTQYF.

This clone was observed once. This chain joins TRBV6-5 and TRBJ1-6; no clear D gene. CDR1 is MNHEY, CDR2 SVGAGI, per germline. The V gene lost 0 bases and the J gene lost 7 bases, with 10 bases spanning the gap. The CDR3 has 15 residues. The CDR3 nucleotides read TGTGCCAGCAGTTACTCGACAAATGGGAATTCACCCCTCCACTTT. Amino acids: CASSYSTNGNSPLHF.

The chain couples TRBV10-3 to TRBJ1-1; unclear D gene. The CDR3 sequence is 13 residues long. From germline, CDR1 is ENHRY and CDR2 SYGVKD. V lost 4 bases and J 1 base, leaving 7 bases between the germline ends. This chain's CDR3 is CAISGEWNTEAFF. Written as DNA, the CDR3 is TGTGCCATCAGTGGGGAGTGGAACACTGAAGCTTTCTTT.